Each of the 12 T cell receptor beta chains below was sequenced from the same sample in a study of blood T cell repertoires in COVID-19. The data were produced by immunoSEQ multiplex PCR, yet TCRdb's version contains in-frame clones alone and is incomplete. The sample includes about 190,000 clones, approximately 79% of them seen just once. Sequences were obtained from peripheral blood. The origin of the receptors is a young man with active or convalescent COVID-19.

The chain uses TRBV6-2 or TRBV6-3 and TRBJ1-5; 9 bases map to TRBD1. Germline V gives CDR1 MNHEY, CDR2 SVGEGT. The CDR3 runs 15 residues. Trimming took 6 bases from V and 4 from J; bases not matched to a gene: 7. CDR3 bases: TGTGCCAGCAGCGAGACAGGGGGGTGGAATCAGCCCCAGCATTTT. It is translated as CASSETGGWNQPQHF.

The rearrangement links TRBV19 to TRBJ2-2, with 7 bases that match TRBD1. The CDR3 length is 16 residues. The V gene's germline CDR1 is LNHDA and CDR2 SQIVND (reference sequence). The V gene end was trimmed by 3 bases and the J gene end by 8 bases; junction bases not matched to a gene: 12. CDR3 nucleotides: TGTGCCAGTAGTATCTCAAAAACAGGGGAATCGGGGGAGCTGTTTTTT. Translated: CASSISKTGESGELFF. Full variable domain (rest looked up from reference TRBV19 and TRBJ2-2): DGGITQSPKYLFRKEGQNVTLSCEQNLNHDAMYWYRQDPGQGLRLIYYSQIVNDFQKGDIAEGYSVSREKKESFPLTVTSAQKNPTAFYLCASSISKTGESGELFFGEGSRLTVL.

This chain joins TRBV7-9 and TRBJ2-2; maybe TRBD2 (7 bases). The germline CDR1 and CDR2 sequences are SEHNR and FQNEAQ (reference sequence). V lost 8 bases and J 3 bases, leaving 16 bases between the germline ends. This CDR3 is built from 15 residues. This chain's CDR3 is CASRMGGRDTGELFF. In nucleotides, the CDR3 is TGTGCCAGCCGCATGGGGGGGCGCGACACCGGGGAGCTGTTTTTT.

V usage is TRBV7-9 and J usage is TRBJ1-2, with 8 nucleotides matching TRBD1. V dropped 0 bases and J dropped 8; count of bases not matched to a gene: 5. Germline V gene sequence: CDR1 SEHNR, CDR2 FQNEAQ (reference sequence). This CDR3 has 14 amino acids. CDR3 sequence: CASSLAEDREGYTF. The CDR3 DNA reads as TGTGCCAGCAGCTTAGCCGAGGACAGGGAGGGCTACACCTTC.

The J gene is TRBJ2-7, the V gene TRBV27; 9 bases map to TRBD1. V shed 5 bases, J shed 3 bases, and the junction held 11 bases outside the gene matches. The germline V gene encodes CDR1 MNHEY and CDR2 SMNVEV (reference sequence). CDR3 length: 16 residues. In DNA form, the CDR3 reads TGTGCCAGCAGTACCCACCGGGACAGGGAAAACTACGAGCAGTACTTC. Translating gives CASSTHRDRENYEQYF.

The sample holds a few counts of this clone. V gene TRBV9 combines with J gene TRBJ2-2, with 8 bases fitting TRBD1. With V trimmed by 4 bases and J by 0 bases, 2 bases remained unmatched. Per the germline V gene, CDR1 is SGDLS and CDR2 is YYNGEE. The CDR3 runs to 15 residues. The CDR3 DNA reads as TGTGCCAGCAGCTCGGGACAGGCGAACACCGGGGAGCTGTTTTTT. Amino acids: CASSSGQANTGELFF.

This clone was found a few times. The V and J genes are TRBV11-3 and TRBJ1-1; D might be TRBD1 (5 bases). Germline V lookup: CDR1 SGHNT, CDR2 YENEEA. Between the trimmed V and J ends, which lost 4 bases and 6 bases, there was a span of 9 bases. The CDR3 loop spans 12 amino acids. This CDR3 is CASSYGTPEAFF. DNA for the CDR3: TGTGCCAGCAGCTATGGGACTCCTGAAGCTTTCTTT.

The table lists this clone with a count of one. This chain links TRBV28 with TRBJ1-1, with 8 nucleotides matching TRBD1. The V and J ends lost 6 bases and 6 bases, in that order; junction bases with no gene match: 15. In germline, CDR1 is MDHEN, CDR2 SYDVKM. The CDR3 is made up of 16 amino acids. In DNA form, the CDR3 reads TGTGCCAGCAGCAGGAGAGGACAGGGTGGGGGCCCTGAAGCTTTCTTT. Amino acid sequence: CASSRRGQGGGPEAFF.

The chain couples TRBV19 to TRBJ2-3, with unresolved D. The length of the CDR3 is 13 residues. V gave up 1 base and J gave up 4 bases, with 6 bases separating them. Germline V gene sequence: CDR1 LNHDA, CDR2 SQIVND (reference sequence). CDR3 coding DNA: TGTGCCAGTAGTATAGGAACAGCAGATACGCAGTATTTT. This sequence encodes CASSIGTADTQYF.

In regard to this clone: At the DNA level, this CDR3 is encoded by other sequences in the same sample as well. The chain has TRBV4-1 and TRBJ1-1; perhaps TRBD1 as D (6 bases). CDR1 MGHRA and CDR2 YSYEKL come from the germline V gene. CDR3 length: 17 residues. V lost 0 bases to trimming and J lost 0 bases, with 14 bases between them. CDR3 loop: CASSQEWDTYMNTEAFF. As DNA, the CDR3 is TGCGCCAGCAGCCAAGAGTGGGACACCTACATGAACACTGAAGCTTTCTTT.

This chain connects TRBV10-3 to TRBJ1-2; 8 nucleotides agree with TRBD1. The germline V gene has CDR1 ENHRY and CDR2 SYGVKD. J lost 8 bases, V lost 10 bases, and 30 bases had no gene match. CDR3 length equals 19 residues. The DNA for the CDR3 is TGTGCCACCTCATTGGGATCGACCGGGACAGGATCCCCCAACGGAGGCTACACCTTC. It specifies CATSLGSTGTGSPNGGYTF.

This clone has a single count. The rearrangement links TRBV19 to TRBJ2-3, with TRBD2 matching 7 bases. The CDR3 sequence is 17 residues long. The J segment lost 0 bases and the V segment lost 2 bases, leaving 8 bases of the junction unmatched. Germline V gene data show CDR1 as LNHDA and CDR2 as SQIVND (reference sequence). The CDR3 is CASSISPLRGSTDTQYF. As DNA, the CDR3 is TGTGCCAGTAGTATAAGTCCGCTGCGGGGGAGCACAGATACGCAGTATTTT.